One sample yielded the 16 T cell receptor beta chains listed below, sequenced in a study of beta chain features in type 1 diabetes. No antigen has been assigned to these receptors. Study-level points and caveats: In every one of the four CD4+ subsets, TCRB CDR3s were moderately but significantly shorter in Type 1 diabetes patients.

The isolated RNA, all of it, was reverse transcribed, so expressed TCRB transcripts were what got sequenced. Assay: immunoSEQ multiplex PCR; the TCRdb copy retains only in-frame clones and omits some. The data hold around 310,000 clones, with around an eighth observed a single time. What was sequenced was naive CD4+ T cells from blood. The receptors originated from a woman aged 18-29 years with type 1 diabetes.

The genes are TRBV28 and TRBJ2-1, with no clear D. The CDR3 contains 17 residues. CDR1 and CDR2 (germline): MDHEN, SYDVKM. With 6 bases removed from V and 0 bases from J, the gap between germline ends came to 18 bases. The chain's CDR3 is CASSPVLGGRSYNEQFF. The CDR3 DNA reads TGTGCCAGCAGCCCTGTCCTTGGCGGCCGCTCCTACAATGAGCAGTTCTTC.

The V call is TRBV27, the J call TRBJ2-7; D perhaps matches TRBD1 (5 bases). V lost 6 bases and J 4 bases, leaving 13 bases between the germline ends. The CDR3 covers 13 residues. Per the germline V gene, CDR1 is MNHEY and CDR2 is SMNVEV (reference sequence). CDR3 nucleotide sequence: TGTGCCAGCAGGCGACAGTATACTTACGAGCAGTACTTC. Protein: CASRRQYTYEQYF.

The genes are TRBV5-6 and TRBJ2-5; 8 nucleotides align to TRBD1. This CDR3 is 15 amino acids long. Germline loops: CDR1 SGHDT, CDR2 YYEEEE. V shed 4 bases, J shed 1 base, and the junction held 6 bases outside the gene matches. In nucleotides, the CDR3 is TGTGCCAGCAGCCCACCTGACAGGGGCCAAGAGACCCAGTACTTC. Translation gives CASSPPDRGQETQYF.

The chain combines TRBV7-2 with TRBJ2-5; TRBD1 agrees at 8 bases. The germline CDR1 and CDR2 sequences are SGHTA and FQGNSA. J lost 5 bases, V lost 1 base, and 6 bases had no gene match. CDR3 length: 15 residues. This chain's CDR3 is CASSLGGDRSETQYF. CDR3 DNA sequence: TGTGCCAGCAGCTTAGGGGGGGACAGGTCGGAGACCCAGTACTTC.

Only a few counts were recorded for this clone. The V and J genes are TRBV7-9 and TRBJ1-1, with a tentative D call TRBD1 (5 bases). This CDR3 comprises 14 residues. CDR1 and CDR2 (germline): SEHNR, FQNEAQ (reference sequence). V lost 5 bases, J lost 4 bases, and 14 bases lay in between. CDR3 nucleotide sequence: TGTGCCAGCAGCCTCATCTCCGGGGGCACTGAAGCTTTCTTT. Translation: CASSLISGGTEAFF. Complete variable domain (other parts from reference TRBV7-9 and TRBJ1-1): DTGVSQNPRHKITKRGQNVTFRCDPISEHNRLYWYRQTLGQGPEFLTYFQNEAQLEKSRLLSDRFSAERPKGSFSTLEIQRTEQGDSAMYLCASSLISGGTEAFFGQGTRLTVV.

This clone has a handful of counts. This chain uses TRBV29-1 with TRBJ2-7, with TRBD2 identical over 9 bases. Germline assignment: CDR1 SQVTM and CDR2 ANQGSEA. The CDR3 extends over 13 amino acids. Trimming at V came to 4 bases and at J to 5 bases, leaving 6 bases not matched to a gene. CDR3 loop: CSVGSGRTDEQYF. CDR3 DNA: TGCAGCGTTGGGAGCGGGAGGACCGACGAGCAGTACTTC.

This clone was picked up one time. The rearrangement joins TRBV27 to TRBJ2-7; 7 bases agree with TRBD1. This CDR3 has 15 residues. Germline values: CDR1 MNHEY, CDR2 SMNVEV (reference sequence). V shed 6 bases and J 3 bases; nucleotides not matched to a gene: 11. The CDR3 nucleotides are TGTGCCAGCAGCTCCCCTATTACAGGGGTCTACGAGCAGTACTTC. Translated: CASSSPITGVYEQYF.

The chain has TRBV7-9 and TRBJ2-5, with 7 bases aligning to TRBD1. Unmatched junction bases numbered 6, after V lost 3 bases and J lost 2 bases. This CDR3 has 15 residues. The germline V gene has CDR1 SEHNR and CDR2 FQNEAQ (reference sequence). CDR3 region: CASSLTGSPQETQYF. CDR3 nucleotide sequence: TGTGCCAGCAGCTTGACAGGGAGTCCTCAAGAGACCCAGTACTTC. Together with reference TRBV7-9 and TRBJ2-5, the CDR3 gives the full variable domain: DTGVSQNPRHKITKRGQNVTFRCDPISEHNRLYWYRQTLGQGPEFLTYFQNEAQLEKSRLLSDRFSAERPKGSFSTLEIQRTEQGDSAMYLCASSLTGSPQETQYFGPGTRLLVL.

This clone was detected a few times. Here the CDR3 reads CASSPHRGPIGYTF. Written as DNA, the CDR3 is TGCGCCAGCAGCCCACACAGGGGGCCTATCGGCTACACCTTC. J is TRBJ1-2 and V is TRBV4-3, with 9 nucleotides matching TRBD1. V lost 4 bases, J lost 8 bases, and 8 bases stayed unmatched. The germline V gene encodes CDR1 LGHNA and CDR2 YSLEER. The CDR3 has 14 residues.

CDR3 nucleotides: TGTGCCATCAGGGGGACTAGCAGGGGCGGCGAGCAGTACGTC. Its protein is CAIRGTSRGGEQYV. V is TRBV10-3 and J is TRBJ2-7; 9 positions agree with TRBD2. V gave up 6 bases and J gave up 6 bases; unmatched junction bases: 9. From germline, CDR1 is ENHRY and CDR2 SYGVKD. The CDR3 has 14 amino acids.

This clone has just a few counts. In nucleotides, the CDR3 is TGTGCCAGCAGTGACGACAGGTTTTCCTACGAGCAGTACGTC. Its protein is CASSDDRFSYEQYV. The rearrangement uses TRBV6-1 and TRBJ2-7, with TRBD1 as a possible D gene (6 bases). The germline V and J ends were trimmed by 3 bases and 1 base, with 10 bases remaining between them. CDR3 size: 14 residues. Germline V gives CDR1 MNHNS, CDR2 SASEGT.

The chain combines TRBV18 with TRBJ2-1; TRBD2 matches 10 bases. CDR3 size: 15 residues. CDR1 is KGHSH, CDR2 LQKENI, per germline. The V gene end was trimmed by 3 bases and the J gene end by 7 bases; junction bases not matched to a gene: 6. CDR3 region: CASSPTSGVRNEQFF. DNA of the CDR3: TGTGCCAGCTCACCCACTAGCGGGGTGCGGAATGAGCAGTTCTTC.

This clone was detected a few times. This chain links TRBV28 with TRBJ2-7; TRBD1 matches at 11 bases. The V and J ends lost 3 bases and 5 bases, in that order; junction bases with no gene match: 6. This CDR3 is built from 15 residues. Germline V gene data show CDR1 as MDHEN and CDR2 as SYDVKM. The CDR3 DNA reads as TGTGCCAGCAGTTTGCCCGGGACAGGGGGGCACGAGCAGTACTTC. Encoded protein: CASSLPGTGGHEQYF.

This clone has a handful of counts. The chain links TRBV11-2 to TRBJ2-1, with 7 bases that match TRBD2. The trim removed 2 bases at V and 4 bases at J, leaving 11 bases unmatched. This CDR3 is built from 17 residues. In germline, CDR1 is SGHAT, CDR2 FQNNGV. As DNA, the CDR3 is TGTGCCAGCAGCTTACTCCCTGGGGCGGGAGAGTACAATGAGCAGTTCTTC. Its translation: CASSLLPGAGEYNEQFF.

The chain is built from TRBV2 and TRBJ2-7; D unresolved. This CDR3 has 11 residues. Germline V gene sequence: CDR1 SNHLY, CDR2 FYNNEI. With 10 bases removed from V and 4 bases from J, the gap between germline ends came to 11 bases. The CDR3: CATTTQYEQYV. In DNA form, the CDR3 reads TGTGCCACAACTACACAATACGAGCAGTACGTC.

This clone was seen more than once but under ten times. This chain connects TRBV27 to TRBJ1-5; no definite D call. This CDR3 has 13 residues. V lost 0 bases, J lost 4 bases, and 4 bases lay in between. Germline CDR1 MNHEY, CDR2 SMNVEV (reference sequence). The DNA for the CDR3 is TGTGCCAGCAGTTTATCTCGGAATCAGCCCCAGCATTTT. It codes for CASSLSRNQPQHF.